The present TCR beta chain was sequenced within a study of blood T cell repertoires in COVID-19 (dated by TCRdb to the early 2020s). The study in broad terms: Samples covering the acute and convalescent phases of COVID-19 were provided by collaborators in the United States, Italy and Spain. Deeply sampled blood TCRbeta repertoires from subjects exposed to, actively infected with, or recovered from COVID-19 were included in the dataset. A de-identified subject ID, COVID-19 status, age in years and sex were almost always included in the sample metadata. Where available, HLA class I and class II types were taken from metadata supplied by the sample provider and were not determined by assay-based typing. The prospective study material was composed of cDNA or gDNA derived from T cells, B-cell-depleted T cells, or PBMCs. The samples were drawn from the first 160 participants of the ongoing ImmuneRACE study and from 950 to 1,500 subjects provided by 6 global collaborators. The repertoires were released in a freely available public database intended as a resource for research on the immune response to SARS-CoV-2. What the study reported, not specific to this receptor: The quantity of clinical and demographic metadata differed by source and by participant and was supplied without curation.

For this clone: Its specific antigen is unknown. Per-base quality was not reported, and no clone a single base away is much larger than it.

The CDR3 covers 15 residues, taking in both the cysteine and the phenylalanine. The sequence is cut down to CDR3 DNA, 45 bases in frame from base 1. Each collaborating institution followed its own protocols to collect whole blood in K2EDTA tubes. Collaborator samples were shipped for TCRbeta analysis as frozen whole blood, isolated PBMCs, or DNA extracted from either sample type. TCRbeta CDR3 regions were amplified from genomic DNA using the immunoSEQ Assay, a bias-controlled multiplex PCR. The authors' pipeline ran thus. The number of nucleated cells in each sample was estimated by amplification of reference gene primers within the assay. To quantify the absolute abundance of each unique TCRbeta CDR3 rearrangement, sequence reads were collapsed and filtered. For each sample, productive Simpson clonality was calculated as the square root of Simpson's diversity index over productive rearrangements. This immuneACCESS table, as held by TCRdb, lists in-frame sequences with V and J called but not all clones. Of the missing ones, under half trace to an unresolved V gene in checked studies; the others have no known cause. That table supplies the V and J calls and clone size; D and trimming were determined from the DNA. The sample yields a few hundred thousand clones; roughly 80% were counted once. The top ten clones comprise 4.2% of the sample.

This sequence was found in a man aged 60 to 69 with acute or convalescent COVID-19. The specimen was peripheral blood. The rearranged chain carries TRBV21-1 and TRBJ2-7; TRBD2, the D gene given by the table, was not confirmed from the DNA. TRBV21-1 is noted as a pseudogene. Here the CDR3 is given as CASVRLAGGLNEQYF. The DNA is TGTGCCAGCGTGAGACTAGCGGGGGGGCTTAACGAGCAGTACTTC.